This TCR beta chain emerged from a study of shared clonotypes between healthy human individuals. Overall study findings and caveats: The expectation was that sequencing depth would affect clonotype sharing among donors.

Deep-level running was used for the assay. Genomic DNA (from each subset) was split evenly across several immunoSEQ plates. Data came from immunoSEQ multiplex PCR; TCRdb stores just in-frame clones and leaves some out. Of 2,500,000 or so clones listed, around nine tenths are singletons. Germline CDR1 is MNHNS and CDR2 is SASEGT. The CDR3 contains 14 residues. Trimming cost V 7 bases and J 4 bases; bases outside gene matches: 5. This clone was detected once. Its antigen is not identified. The sample was naive CD4+ T cells sorted from blood. The subset is: CD45RA+ positively selected. This chain links TRBV6-1 with TRBJ2-1; 9 bases match TRBD2. The sequence was collected from a man between 18 and 29 years old in good health. The chain's CDR3 is CASIRAGGYNEQFF. The CDR3 DNA sequence: TGTGCCAGCATACGAGCGGGAGGTTACAATGAGCAGTTCTTC.